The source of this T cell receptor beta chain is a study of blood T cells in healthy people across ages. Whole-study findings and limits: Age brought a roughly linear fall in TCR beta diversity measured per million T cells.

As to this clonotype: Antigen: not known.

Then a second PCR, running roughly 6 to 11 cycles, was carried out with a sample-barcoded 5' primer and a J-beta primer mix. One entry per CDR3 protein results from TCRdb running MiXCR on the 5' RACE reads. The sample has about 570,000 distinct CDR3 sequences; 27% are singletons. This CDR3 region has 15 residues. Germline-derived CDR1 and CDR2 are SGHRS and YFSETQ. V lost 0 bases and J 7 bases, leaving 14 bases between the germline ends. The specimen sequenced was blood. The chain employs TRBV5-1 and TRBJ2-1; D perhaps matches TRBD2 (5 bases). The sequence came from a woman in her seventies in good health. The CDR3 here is CASSLAEGSANEQFF. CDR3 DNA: TGCGCCAGCAGCTTGGCCGAGGGCAGCGCGAATGAGCAGTTCTTC.